This TCR beta chain was identified in a study of T cells after yellow fever vaccination. Study context: In the case of low-cell-number fractions, SMART-Seq v4 Ultra Low Input was used for preparation.

Germline V CDR1 and CDR2: MGHRA, YSYEKL. The J segment lost 4 bases and the V segment lost 1 base, leaving 11 bases of the junction unmatched. The CDR3 totals 18 residues. This clonotype has only a few counts. General study points: Peaking faster, on day 5 versus 15, the secondary response was nonetheless weaker. Among primary-vaccination clones, most reappeared after the booster, at roughly 95% for CD4 and more than 75% for CD8.

In making TCR cDNA, 5'RACE template switching added a universal primer site and UMIs to it. One entry per CDR3 protein results from TCRdb running MiXCR on the 5' RACE reads. Here the sample spans some 80,000 distinct CDR3 sequences, 13% being singletons. Sequenced here: CD8+ T cells not binding an NS4B(214-222) dextramer, sorted from PBMCs, sampled 21 days after the first yellow fever vaccination. The chain couples TRBV4-1 to TRBJ2-5, with 11 bases lining up with TRBD2. The receptor was derived from a man aged 18 to 30 who received the YFV17D yellow fever vaccine. CDR3 DNA: TGCGCCAGCAGCCAAGCGGCGCTAGCGGGGGGCGGGCGAGAGACCCAGTACTTC. This translates into CASSQAALAGGGRETQYF.